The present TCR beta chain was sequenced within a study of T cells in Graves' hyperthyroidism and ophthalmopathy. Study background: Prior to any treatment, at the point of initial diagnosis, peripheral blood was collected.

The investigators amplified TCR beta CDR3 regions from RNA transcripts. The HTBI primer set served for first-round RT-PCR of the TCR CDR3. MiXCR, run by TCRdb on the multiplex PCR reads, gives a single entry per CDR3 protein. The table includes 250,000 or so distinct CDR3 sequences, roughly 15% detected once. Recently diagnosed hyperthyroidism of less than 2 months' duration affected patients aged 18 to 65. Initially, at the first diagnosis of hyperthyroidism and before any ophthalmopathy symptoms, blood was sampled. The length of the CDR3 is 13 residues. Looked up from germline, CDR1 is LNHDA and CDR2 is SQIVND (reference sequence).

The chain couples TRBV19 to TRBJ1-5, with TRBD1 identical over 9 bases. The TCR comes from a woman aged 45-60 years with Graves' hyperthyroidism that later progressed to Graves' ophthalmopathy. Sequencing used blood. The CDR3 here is CAGQGSGDEPQHF. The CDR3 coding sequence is TGTGCGGGACAGGGTTCCGGTGATGAGCCCCAGCATTTT.